One T cell receptor (beta chain) is described in this entry. This clone is deemed medium-sized (0.01 to 0.1%). Its antigen remains unidentified. Base qualities are not recorded, but no much larger clone differs from it by a single base. This sample is drawn from a study of sequential checkpoint blockade in melanoma (dated by TCRdb to about 2019). In the study overall: Using 1:1 randomization, the trial assigned patients either to first-line nivolumab followed by ipilimumab (arm A) or to ipilimumab followed by nivolumab (arm B). Both trial sequences were followed by maintenance nivolumab. DNA from more than 75 pretreatment melanoma tumor samples underwent TCRbeta immunosequencing. Matched tumor biopsies were taken from over 20 patients before treatment and at week 13, after single-agent nivolumab (arm A) or ipilimumab (arm B). In about 79% of the matched pre- and post-treatment tumor biopsy pairs, both biopsies came from the same lesion. Results and caveats for the whole study, not just this receptor: PD-L1 staining and CD8+ T-cell counts correlated with tumor T-cell fraction and clonality, whereas mutational load did not. Small sample sizes and reduced statistical power limited the analyses of tumor T-cell fraction within each arm. In the nivolumab-first arm (arm A), pretreatment tumor TIL clonality was associated with response (P = .04). Patients with increases in tumor T-cell fraction and clonality by week 13 were approximately 30 times more likely to achieve clinical benefit. Validation of the response-prediction model combining TCR metrics and mutation burden is needed in larger, independent patient cohorts.

The immunoSEQ Assay was used to immunosequence TCRbeta CDR3 regions from genomic DNA. Before high-throughput sequencing, genomic DNA was amplified using bias-controlled multiplex PCR. The study's own analysis went as follows. To quantify the absolute abundance of each unique TCRbeta CDR3 region, the sequences were collapsed and filtered. Clonality, defined as 1 minus Pielou's evenness, was calculated using productive rearrangements only. Tumor T-cell fraction was computed by normalizing TCRbeta template counts to usable DNA, estimated from several housekeeping genes. A previously published method was used to identify clones whose frequencies were significantly greater in on-treatment samples than in baseline samples. TCRdb's version of the immuneACCESS table is confined to in-frame rearrangements and falls short of the full clone set. An unresolved V gene accounts for under half of the shortfall where checked; the remainder is of unknown origin. From that table come the V and J calls and clone size; the DNA was used to work out D and trimming. This sample is represented by more than 9,500 clones; 20% to 30% of them were singletons. The ten most abundant clones make up roughly a fifth of the sample.

Trimming takes 2 bases from V and 1 base from J, and the germline ends sit 8 bases apart. The CDR3 runs 13 residues from the cysteine to the phenylalanine. The CDR3 DNA has 39 bases and is translated from base 1. CDR1 and CDR2 are read off the germline V gene as SQVTM and ANQGSEA. Read against the paper, the sample's treatment or condition label means: randomized to nivolumab then ipilimumab (arm A) or the reverse (arm B). No trial patient had received prior DNA-damaging chemotherapy. The samples were obtained from melanoma patients enrolled in CheckMate 064, an open-label, randomized phase II trial testing sequential checkpoint blockade. Tumor TCR sequencing used genomic DNA from formalin-fixed paraffin-embedded (FFPE) tissue samples.

Specimen: tumor tissue (inferred from file names), collected from a patient given nivolumab and ipilimumab in sequence. The origin of this receptor is a human donor with melanoma. The chain uses TRBV29-1 and TRBJ1-1, with the D segment identity uncertain. Here the CDR3 is given as CSVEHGRNTEAFF. In nucleotides, the sequence is TGCAGCGTTGAACACGGTCGGAACACTGAAGCTTTCTTT.